This T cell receptor beta chain was captured in a study of identical twins. Regarding the study as a whole: There is a chance that invariant MAIT and iNKT cells partially muddied zero-insertion analyses. For cord blood, abundant beta clonotypes had fewer insertions, unlike memory repertoires, which showed none. The same donors were not followed; conclusions instead depended on cross-sectional statistical analysis.

With 6 bases removed from V and 8 bases from J, the gap between germline ends came to 17 bases. The CDR3 extends over 15 amino acids. Germline CDR1 is MNHNS and CDR2 is SASEGT. Unique molecular identifiers were present on the cDNA, which also gained a universal primer site by template switching. TCRdb itself ran the 5' RACE reads through MiXCR, one entry per CDR3 protein. The profile shows hundreds of thousands of distinct CDR3 sequences, around 6% of them singletons. For this clonotype: No antigen is known for it.

The sequencing sample was made of naive T cells sorted from blood. The genes are TRBV6-1 and TRBJ1-6; D possibly corresponds to TRBD1 (5 bases). The receptor's source is a man aged 18-30 years in good health. The CDR3, as DNA: TGTGCCAGCAGGGGGTCCAAGAGGGGATATTCACCCCTCCACTTT. Its translation: CASRGSKRGYSPLHF.